The TCR beta chain described here comes from a study of T cell changes during pregnancy in multiple sclerosis. Germline V gives CDR1 LNHDA, CDR2 SQIVND (reference sequence). The ends were cut back, 6 bases at V and 3 bases at J, with 15 bases in the middle. CDR3 length: 14 residues. The data were produced by immunoSEQ multiplex PCR, yet TCRdb's version contains in-frame clones alone and is incomplete. This table has tens of thousands of clones, 91% appearing once. The sequencing used peripheral blood, collected after pregnancy. This chain links TRBV19 with TRBJ2-7, with a tentative D call TRBD1 (6 bases). This TCR came from a female donor in good health, enrolled as a control in a pregnancy study. The DNA for the CDR3 is TGTGCCAGTAGCCCACCGGGACACCACTACGAGCAGTACTTC. This translates into CASSPPGHHYEQYF.